One sample yielded the 31 T cell receptor beta chains listed below, sequenced in a study of identical twins. TCRdb passed the 5' RACE reads through MiXCR, listing each CDR3 protein once. The sample has some 660,000 distinct CDR3 sequences; 8.5% to 9.5% are singletons. These data also formed part of another study, on yellow fever vaccine responses in identical twins.

The sequencing input was PBMCs. Receptors originate from a woman aged 18-29 years in good health.

This clonotype was seen more than once but under ten times. The chain's CDR3 is CAETAGGTDTQYF. The CDR3 region has the DNA TGTGCCGAGACGGCAGGAGGCACAGATACGCAGTATTTT. The chain is built from TRBV7-9 and TRBJ2-3; D remains unclear. This CDR3 has 13 residues. V gave up 11 bases and J gave up 1 base, with 13 bases separating them. From germline, CDR1 is SEHNR and CDR2 FQNEAQ (reference sequence).

The genes are TRBV7-6 and TRBJ2-1, with TRBD2 as a possible D gene (5 bases). The V gene lost 1 base and the J gene lost 9 bases, with 13 bases spanning the gap. From germline, CDR1 is SGHVS and CDR2 FNYEAQ. The CDR3 has 14 residues. The CDR3 DNA reads as TGTGCCAGCAGCTTAGTTTCCGGGAATGGTGAGCAGTTCTTC. Translating it yields CASSLVSGNGEQFF.

This clonotype was counted at least ten times. This chain uses TRBV10-2 with TRBJ2-7; D perhaps matches TRBD2 (6 bases). Germline loops: CDR1 WSHSY, CDR2 SAAADI. This CDR3 is built from 14 residues. Trimming pared 7 bases from V and 3 bases from J, leaving 16 bases between. In nucleotides, the CDR3 is TGCGCCAGCACCTTTCGGACGGGGGACTACGAGCAGTACTTC. It yields the protein CASTFRTGDYEQYF.

This clonotype was seen a few times. A much larger clone differs by one base, so this may be a read error. V usage is TRBV29-1 and J usage is TRBJ1-2; TRBD1 might be the D (5 bases). Trimming took 1 base from V and 2 from J, leaving 8 bases between them. This CDR3 has 13 residues. CDR1 is SQVTM and CDR2 is ANQGSEA in the germline V gene. In DNA form, the CDR3 reads TGCAGCGTTGAAGTGGCAGGGAACTATGGCTACACCTTC. Translating it yields CSVEVAGNYGYTF.

The chain links TRBV19 to TRBJ2-2, with 9 nucleotides matching TRBD1. This CDR3 comprises 17 residues. Germline assignment: CDR1 LNHDA and CDR2 SQIVND (reference sequence). J lost 0 bases, V lost 4 bases, and 6 bases had no gene match. Written as DNA, the CDR3 is TGTGCCAGTAGTAAATCGGGACAGGGCGCGAACACCGGGGAGCTGTTTTTT. Protein: CASSKSGQGANTGELFF.

This clonotype was recorded at least ten times. The V gene is TRBV7-9, the J gene TRBJ2-2, with 9 bases fitting TRBD1. The CDR3 runs 16 residues. The V segment lost 4 bases and the J segment 7 bases; nucleotides outside the gene matches: 10. Germline values: CDR1 SEHNR, CDR2 FQNEAQ (reference sequence). CDR3 coding DNA: TGTGCCAGCAGCTCTCCCGGGACAGGGTCCAACGGGGAGCTGTTTTTT. This encodes CASSSPGTGSNGELFF.

V gene TRBV12-3 or TRBV12-4 combines with J gene TRBJ2-1; maybe TRBD2 (7 bases). CDR3 length: 15 residues. V dropped 3 bases and J dropped 8 bases, with 17 bases sitting between them. Written as DNA, the CDR3 is TGTGCCAGCAGTTTGGGCGGGGGCAGGGGAGATGAGCAGTTCTTC. This encodes CASSLGGGRGDEQFF.

This clonotype came up a few times. The chain couples TRBV7-9 to TRBJ1-6; no firm D call. Trimming shortened V by 5 bases and J by 4 bases, and 12 bases separated the two germline ends. In germline, CDR1 is SEHNR, CDR2 FQNEAQ (reference sequence). This CDR3 is built from 15 residues. The CDR3 spells CASSQRREYNSPLHF. The CDR3 region has the DNA TGTGCCAGCAGCCAGCGCCGGGAGTATAATTCACCCCTCCACTTT.

The chain employs TRBV29-1 and TRBJ2-7; 9 positions agree with TRBD2. V lost 4 bases and J lost 5; bases outside the gene matches: 3. The V gene's germline CDR1 is SQVTM and CDR2 ANQGSEA. CDR3 length: 12 amino acids. CDR3: CSVVSGSDEQYF. In DNA form, the CDR3 reads TGCAGCGTTGTTAGCGGGAGTGACGAGCAGTACTTC.

This clonotype has more than one count but fewer than ten. The chain links TRBV9 to TRBJ1-6; a possible D gene is TRBD1 (5 bases). Trimming took off 6 bases at V and 6 bases at J, with 13 bases between the two ends. The CDR3 totals 14 residues. Germline CDR1 is SGDLS and CDR2 is YYNGEE. CDR3 loop: CASNVGAVNSPLHF. The DNA for the CDR3 is TGTGCCAGCAACGTCGGGGCCGTTAATTCACCCCTCCACTTT.

This clonotype was picked up a small number of times. The chain is built from TRBV4-2 and TRBJ2-5; 14 positions match TRBD2. The junction had 7 bases not matched to a gene; V was cut back by 3 bases and J by 1 base. Germline CDR1 LGHNA, CDR2 YNFKEQ. The CDR3 contains 18 residues. The DNA for the CDR3 is TGTGCCAGCAGCCATGTAACCGGGACTAGCGGGGGCCAAGAGACCCAGTACTTC. Protein product: CASSHVTGTSGGQETQYF.

The CDR3 bases are TGTGCCAGCAGTACGGATCGGGAGCCGATAGATACGCAGTATTTT. Translation: CASSTDREPIDTQYF. The chain uses TRBV6-2 or TRBV6-3 and TRBJ2-3, with TRBD2 as a possible D gene (6 bases). CDR1 MNHEY and CDR2 SVGEGT come from the germline V gene. The V gene lost 5 bases and the J gene lost 5 bases, with 17 bases spanning the gap. CDR3 length: 15 amino acids.

This clonotype was recorded a few times. The V gene is TRBV6-1, the J gene TRBJ2-1; TRBD2 matches 8 bases. The CDR3 covers 16 residues. Per germline, CDR1 MNHNS and CDR2 SASEGT. The V gene end was trimmed by 2 bases and the J gene end by 7 bases; junction bases not matched to a gene: 10. In DNA, the CDR3 is TGTGCCAGCAGTGAAATCCCACGGGGGGGCCCAAATGAGCAGTTCTTC. Translating it yields CASSEIPRGGPNEQFF.

This clonotype was counted ten times or more. The V call is TRBV7-6, the J call TRBJ2-3; unclear D gene. CDR1 and CDR2 from the germline V gene are SGHVS and FNYEAQ. V lost 0 bases and J 7 bases, leaving 11 bases between the germline ends. The CDR3 has 14 amino acids. CDR3 nucleotides: TGTGCCAGCAGCTTAGCGGGGTCCGGCAATACGCAGTATTTT. This encodes CASSLAGSGNTQYF.

This clonotype showed up just a few times. V is TRBV4-1 and J is TRBJ2-2, with 7 bases fitting TRBD1. J gave up 5 bases and V 2 bases, and 5 bases lay outside the gene matches. CDR3 length: 15 residues. Germline V gene sequence: CDR1 MGHRA, CDR2 YSYEKL. CDR3 in DNA: TGCGCCAGCAGCCAACCTAACAGGGGAACCGGGGAGCTGTTTTTT. Encoded protein: CASSQPNRGTGELFF.

The chain has TRBV7-2 and TRBJ2-7; D unclear. Trimming removed 5 bases from V and 1 base from J, with 15 bases in between. This CDR3 has 15 residues. Germline CDR1 reads SGHTA; CDR2 reads FQGNSA. CDR3 residues: CASSRHSSESYEQYF. In nucleotides, the CDR3 is TGTGCCAGCAGCCGGCATTCGTCGGAGTCCTACGAGCAGTACTTC.

This clonotype was counted many times. The gene calls are TRBV11-3 and TRBJ2-1; D uncertain. The CDR3 is 13 residues long. The V and J ends lost 2 bases and 6 bases respectively, with 8 bases between them. Germline loops: CDR1 SGHNT, CDR2 YENEEA. CDR3 in DNA: TGTGCCAGCAGCTTAAGGGCAGTCAATGAGCAGTTCTTC. Its protein is CASSLRAVNEQFF.

The V gene is TRBV4-1, the J gene TRBJ1-2; D might be TRBD1 (5 bases). This CDR3 spans 14 amino acids. V was cut by 1 base and J by 8 bases, with 14 bases left in between. The germline CDR1 and CDR2 sequences are MGHRA and YSYEKL. CDR3 in amino acids: CASSQVRGWEGYTF. The CDR3 DNA sequence: TGCGCCAGCAGCCAAGTAAGGGGCTGGGAGGGCTACACCTTC.

This chain links TRBV20-1 with TRBJ1-2; 12 bases are a match to TRBD1. The V segment lost 2 bases and the J segment 7 bases; nucleotides outside the gene matches: 11. The CDR3 totals 16 residues. Per the germline V gene, CDR1 is DFQATT and CDR2 is SNEGSKA (reference sequence). The CDR3 DNA is TGCAGTGCTAGACATGGGACAGGGGGCACGACTCGTGGCTACACCTTC. It translates to CSARHGTGGTTRGYTF.

The V and J genes are TRBV20-1 and TRBJ2-3; D is possibly TRBD1 (6 bases). V was trimmed by 2 bases and J by 3 bases, leaving 15 bases between them. The CDR3 runs 15 residues. The germline CDR1 and CDR2 sequences are DFQATT and SNEGSKA (reference sequence). The CDR3 sequence: CSARTVGARTDTQYF. CDR3 DNA: TGCAGTGCTAGAACCGTGGGGGCGCGGACAGATACGCAGTATTTT.

This sequence joins TRBV28 and TRBJ2-3; TRBD2 aligns across 7 bases. In germline, CDR1 is MDHEN, CDR2 SYDVKM. The CDR3 has 15 amino acids. V lost 1 base, J lost 6 bases, and 7 bases stayed unmatched. The CDR3: CASSLSAGRSDTQYF. The CDR3 DNA follows: TGTGCCAGCAGTTTATCAGCGGGGCGTTCCGATACGCAGTATTTT.

The chain has TRBV7-9 and TRBJ1-2; no definite D call. CDR3 length equals 14 residues. V was pared by 5 bases and J by 3 bases, with 13 bases between. In germline, CDR1 is SEHNR, CDR2 FQNEAQ (reference sequence). The DNA of the CDR3 is TGTGCCAGCAGCCCTCAGGTTGGGGACTATGGCTACACCTTC. Translated: CASSPQVGDYGYTF.

J is TRBJ2-1 and V is TRBV7-9; D remains ambiguous. The ends were cut back, 4 bases at V and 8 bases at J, with 9 bases in the middle. The CDR3 loop spans 12 amino acids. Germline CDR1 and CDR2: SEHNR and FQNEAQ (reference sequence). The CDR3 nucleotides read TGTGCCAGCAGCTCCGAGTATTATGAGCAGTTCTTC. Its translation is CASSSEYYEQFF.

There are a few counts of this clonotype. The chain combines TRBV29-1 with TRBJ2-5; no definite D call. The CDR3 loop spans 12 amino acids. Germline CDR1 reads SQVTM; CDR2 reads ANQGSEA. V dropped 3 bases and J dropped 7 bases, with 12 bases sitting between them. The CDR3 here is CSVESTRGTQYF. DNA for the CDR3: TGCAGCGTTGAGTCCACCCGCGGGACCCAGTACTTC. Together with reference TRBV29-1 and TRBJ2-5, the CDR3 gives the full variable domain: SAVISQKPSRDICQRGTSLTIQCQVDSQVTMMFWYRQQPGQSLTLIATANQGSEATYESGFVIDKFPISRPNLTFSTLTVSNMSPEDSSIYLCSVESTRGTQYFGPGTRLLVL.

This clonotype occurred a few times. J is TRBJ2-1 and V is TRBV29-1; D call uncertain. V lost 4 bases and J 8 bases, leaving 21 bases between the germline ends. The CDR3 covers 15 residues. In germline, CDR1 is SQVTM, CDR2 ANQGSEA. This CDR3 reads CSVANVKGGGDEQFF. CDR3 sequence (DNA): TGCAGCGTTGCGAACGTTAAGGGTGGTGGGGATGAGCAGTTCTTC.

This clonotype has more than one count but fewer than ten. The chain is built from TRBV3-1 and TRBJ2-7; D might be TRBD1 or TRBD2, each matching 5 bases. V lost 3 bases, J lost 6 bases, and 6 bases lay in between. This CDR3 spans 11 amino acids. Germline CDR1 and CDR2: LGHDT and YNNKEL (reference sequence). CDR3 in amino acids: CASSQGVEQYF. The CDR3 DNA sequence: TGTGCCAGCAGCCAGGGGGTCGAGCAGTACTTC.

The chain is built from TRBV5-6 and TRBJ2-1; D remains unclear. The length of the CDR3 is 18 residues. The V and J ends lost 4 bases and 4 bases respectively, with 24 bases between them. Germline V gene lookup returns CDR1 SGHDT and CDR2 YYEEEE. Here the CDR3 DNA reads TGTGCCAGCAGCCCCCGTCAGAGGTTCGCTTCACCGTACAATGAGCAGTTCTTC. It codes for CASSPRQRFASPYNEQFF.

The chain is built from TRBV6-1 and TRBJ2-3, with 9 bases aligning to TRBD2. Germline V lookup: CDR1 MNHNS, CDR2 SASEGT. The CDR3 length is 15 residues. The J segment lost 7 bases and the V segment lost 6 bases, leaving 11 bases of the junction unmatched. The CDR3: CASSRPSGMGNTQYF. CDR3 bases: TGTGCCAGCAGCCGCCCTAGCGGGATGGGAAATACGCAGTATTTT.

V is TRBV20-1 and J is TRBJ2-7; 10 nucleotides align to TRBD2. Trimming took 0 bases from V and 7 from J; bases not matched to a gene: 12. Germline CDR1 DFQATT, CDR2 SNEGSKA (reference sequence). There are 16 residues in the CDR3. In DNA, the CDR3 is TGCAGTGCTAGAGAGCTTCGAGCGGGGGGGCCCTTTGAGCAGTACTTC. Protein product: CSARELRAGGPFEQYF.

Ten or more counts support this clonotype. This chain connects TRBV27 to TRBJ2-7, with TRBD1 as a possible D gene (6 bases). The CDR3 contains 13 residues. With 6 bases removed from V and 4 bases from J, the gap between germline ends came to 13 bases. Germline V gene lookup returns CDR1 MNHEY and CDR2 SMNVEV (reference sequence). CDR3 nucleotide sequence: TGTGCCAGCAGCTTTACAGGGACGTACGAGCAGTACTTC. This encodes CASSFTGTYEQYF.

CDR3 amino acids: CASSFSTGTYGYTF. The CDR3 DNA reads as TGTGCCAGCAGCTTTTCTACAGGGACCTATGGCTACACCTTC. This chain connects TRBV7-2 to TRBJ1-2, with D possibly matching TRBD1 (6 bases). With 3 bases removed from V and 4 bases from J, the gap between germline ends came to 12 bases. This CDR3 comprises 14 residues. Germline lookup yields CDR1 SGHTA and CDR2 FQGNSA.